The count of the clone carrying this TCR beta chain is one. This record belongs to a study of CD8 T cells in Susac syndrome. Random hexamers were used to reverse transcribe the RNA input (about 0.5 to 1 ug). TCRdb reprocessed the immunoSEQ multiplex PCR reads via MiXCR and lists one record per CDR3 protein. This table holds around 80,000 distinct CDR3 sequences, roughly 92% found once. The source material was CD8+ T cells from PBMCs. This TCR came from a human donor with Susac syndrome.

The CDR3 here is CASSFRDAAFF. The CDR3 DNA reads as TGTGCCAGCAGTTTCAGGGACGCAGCTTTCTTT. The rearrangement uses TRBV12-3 or TRBV12-4 and TRBJ1-1; D may be TRBD1 (5 bases). V shed 3 bases and J shed 10 bases, with 9 bases lying between them. CDR3 length: 11 residues.